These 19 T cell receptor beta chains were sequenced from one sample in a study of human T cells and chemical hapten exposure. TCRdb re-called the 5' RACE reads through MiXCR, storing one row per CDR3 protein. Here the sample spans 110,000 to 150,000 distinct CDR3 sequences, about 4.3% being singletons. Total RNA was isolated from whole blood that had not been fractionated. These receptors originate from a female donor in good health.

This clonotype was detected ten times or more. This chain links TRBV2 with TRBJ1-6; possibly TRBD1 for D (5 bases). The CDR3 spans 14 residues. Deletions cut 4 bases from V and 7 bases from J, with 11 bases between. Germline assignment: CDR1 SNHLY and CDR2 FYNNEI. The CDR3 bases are TGTGCCAGCAGTGTGAACCAGGGCAATTCACCCCTCCACTTT. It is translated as CASSVNQGNSPLHF.

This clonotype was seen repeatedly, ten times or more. The chain's CDR3 is CASSQGDGTDQETQYF. The CDR3 DNA reads as TGTGCCAGCAGCCAAGGCGACGGGACGGATCAAGAGACCCAGTACTTC. The chain is built from TRBV4-2 and TRBJ2-5; D could derive from TRBD1 or TRBD2 (5 bases each). CDR1 and CDR2 from the germline V gene are LGHNA and YNFKEQ. V lost 1 base to trimming and J lost 2 bases, with 14 bases between them. The CDR3 spans 16 residues.

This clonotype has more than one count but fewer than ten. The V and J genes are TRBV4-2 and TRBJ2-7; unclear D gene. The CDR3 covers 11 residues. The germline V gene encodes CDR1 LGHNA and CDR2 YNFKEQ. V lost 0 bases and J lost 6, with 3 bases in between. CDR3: CASSQDSEQYF. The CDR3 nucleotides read TGTGCCAGCAGCCAAGATAGCGAGCAGTACTTC.

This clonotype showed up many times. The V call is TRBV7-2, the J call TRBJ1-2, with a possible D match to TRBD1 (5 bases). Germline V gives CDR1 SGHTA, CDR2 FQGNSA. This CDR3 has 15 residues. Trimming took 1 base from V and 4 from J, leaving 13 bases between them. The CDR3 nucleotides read TGTGCCAGCAGCTTAGACCAGGGCCGGGCCTATGGCTACACCTTC. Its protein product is CASSLDQGRAYGYTF.

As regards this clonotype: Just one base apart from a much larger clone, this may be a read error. The CDR3 sequence is CASSQDWVLFPYSPLRF. The CDR3 DNA follows: TGCGCCAGCAGCCAAGATTGGGTCCTCTTTCCTTATTCACCCCTCCGCTTT. The chain combines TRBV4-1 with TRBJ1-6; D gene unclear. The germline V gene encodes CDR1 MGHRA and CDR2 YSYEKL. CDR3 length equals 17 residues.

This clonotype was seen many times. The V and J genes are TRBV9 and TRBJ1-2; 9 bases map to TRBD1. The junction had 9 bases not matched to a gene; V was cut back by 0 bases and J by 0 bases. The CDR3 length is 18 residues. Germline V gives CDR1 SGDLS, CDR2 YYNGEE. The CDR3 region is CASSVAPRTGATNYGYTF. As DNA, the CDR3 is TGTGCCAGCAGCGTAGCCCCCAGGACAGGGGCGACTAACTATGGCTACACCTTC. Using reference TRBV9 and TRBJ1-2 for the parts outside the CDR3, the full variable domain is DSGVTQTPKHLITATGQRVTLRCSPRSGDLSVYWYQQSLDQGLQFLIQYYNGEERAKGNILERFSAQQFPDLHSELNLSSLELGDSALYFCASSVAPRTGATNYGYTFGSGTRLTVV.

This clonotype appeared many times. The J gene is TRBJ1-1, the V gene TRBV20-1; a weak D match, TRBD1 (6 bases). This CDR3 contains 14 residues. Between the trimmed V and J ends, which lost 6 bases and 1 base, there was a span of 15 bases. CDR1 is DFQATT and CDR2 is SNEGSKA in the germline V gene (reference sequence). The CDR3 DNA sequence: TGCAGTGCCAGCCTGGGGGGCTCGAACACTGAAGCTTTCTTT. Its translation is CSASLGGSNTEAFF.

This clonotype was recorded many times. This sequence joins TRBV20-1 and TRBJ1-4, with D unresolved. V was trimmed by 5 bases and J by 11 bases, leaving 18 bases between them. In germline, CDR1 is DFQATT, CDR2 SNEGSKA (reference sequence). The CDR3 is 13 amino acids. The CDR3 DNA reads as TGCAGTGCTTACAAATCCGGCGGGCGTAAACTGTTTTTT. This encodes CSAYKSGGRKLFF.

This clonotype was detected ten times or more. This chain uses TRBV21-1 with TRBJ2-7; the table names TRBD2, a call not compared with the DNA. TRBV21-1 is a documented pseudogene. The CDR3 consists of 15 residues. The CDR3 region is CARSNLPADSYEQYF. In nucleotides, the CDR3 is TGTGCCAGGTCGAACTTACCAGCGGACTCCTACGAGCAGTACTTC.

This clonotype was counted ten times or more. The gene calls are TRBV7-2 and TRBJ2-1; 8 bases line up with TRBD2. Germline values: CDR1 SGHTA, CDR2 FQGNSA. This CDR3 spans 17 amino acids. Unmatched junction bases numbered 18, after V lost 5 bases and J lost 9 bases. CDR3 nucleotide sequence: TGTGCCAGCAGCCTCCGGGGGAGCGGGGGCCCCTTCGGTGAGCAGTTCTTC. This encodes CASSLRGSGGPFGEQFF.

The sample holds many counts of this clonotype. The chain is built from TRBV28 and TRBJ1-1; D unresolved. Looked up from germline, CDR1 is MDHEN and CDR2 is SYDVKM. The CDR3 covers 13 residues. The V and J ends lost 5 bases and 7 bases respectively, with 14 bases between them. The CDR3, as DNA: TGTGCCAGCAGTCGGGGTATGTTGGTTGAAGCTTTCTTT. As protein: CASSRGMLVEAFF.

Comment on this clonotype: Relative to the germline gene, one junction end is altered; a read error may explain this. The CDR3 sequence is CSVQEGRYGYTF. CDR3 in DNA: TGCAGCGTTCAAGAGGGTCGGTATGGCTACACCTTC. The rearrangement joins TRBV29-1 to TRBJ1-2; D gene unclear. Germline lookup yields CDR1 SQVTM and CDR2 ANQGSEA. The CDR3 is 12 residues long.

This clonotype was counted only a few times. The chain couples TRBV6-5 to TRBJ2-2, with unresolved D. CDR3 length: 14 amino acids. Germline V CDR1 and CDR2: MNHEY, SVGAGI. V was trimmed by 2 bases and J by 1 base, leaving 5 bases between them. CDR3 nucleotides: TGTGCCAGCAGTTACAGCGAGAACACCGGGGAGCTGTTTTTT. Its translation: CASSYSENTGELFF.

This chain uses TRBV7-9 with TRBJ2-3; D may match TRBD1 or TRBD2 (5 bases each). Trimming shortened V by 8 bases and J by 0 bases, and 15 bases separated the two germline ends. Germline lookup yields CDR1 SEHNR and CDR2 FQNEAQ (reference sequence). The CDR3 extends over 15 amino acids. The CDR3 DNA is TGTGCCAGCGGGGGAAGGGCAGAAAGCACAGATACGCAGTATTTT. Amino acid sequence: CASGGRAESTDTQYF.

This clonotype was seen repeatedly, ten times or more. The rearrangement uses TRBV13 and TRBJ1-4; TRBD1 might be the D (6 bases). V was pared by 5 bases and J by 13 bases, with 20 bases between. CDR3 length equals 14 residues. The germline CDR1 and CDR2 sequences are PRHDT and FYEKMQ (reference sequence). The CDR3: CASSDGTHPGGLFF. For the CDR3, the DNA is TGTGCCAGCAGCGACGGGACACACCCCGGGGGACTGTTTTTT.

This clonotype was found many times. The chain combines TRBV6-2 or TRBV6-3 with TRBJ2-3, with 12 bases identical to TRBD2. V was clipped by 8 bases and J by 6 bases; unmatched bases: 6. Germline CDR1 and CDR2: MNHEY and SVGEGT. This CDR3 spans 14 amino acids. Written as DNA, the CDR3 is TGTGCCAGCGGGACTAGCGGGTCAAGGGATACGCAGTATTTT. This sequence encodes CASGTSGSRDTQYF.

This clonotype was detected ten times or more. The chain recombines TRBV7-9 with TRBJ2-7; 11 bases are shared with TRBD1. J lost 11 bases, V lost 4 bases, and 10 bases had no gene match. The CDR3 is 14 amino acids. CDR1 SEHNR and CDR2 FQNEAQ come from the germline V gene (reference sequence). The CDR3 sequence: CASSSWTGGRWEYF. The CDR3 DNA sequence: TGTGCCAGCAGCTCATGGACAGGGGGCAGGTGGGAGTACTTC.

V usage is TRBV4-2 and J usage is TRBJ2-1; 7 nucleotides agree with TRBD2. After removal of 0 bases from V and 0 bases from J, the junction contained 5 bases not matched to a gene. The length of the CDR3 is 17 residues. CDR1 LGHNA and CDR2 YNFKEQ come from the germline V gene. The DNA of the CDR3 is TGTGCCAGCAGCCAAGACCCAGCGGGGAGCTCCTACAATGAGCAGTTCTTC. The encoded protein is CASSQDPAGSSYNEQFF.

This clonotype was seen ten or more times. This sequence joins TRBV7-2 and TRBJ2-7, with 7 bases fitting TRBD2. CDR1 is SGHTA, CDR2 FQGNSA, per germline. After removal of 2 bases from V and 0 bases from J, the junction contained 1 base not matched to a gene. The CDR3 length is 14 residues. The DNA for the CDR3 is TGTGCCAGCAGCTTACTAGCGGTCTCCTACGAGCAGTACTTC. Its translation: CASSLLAVSYEQYF.